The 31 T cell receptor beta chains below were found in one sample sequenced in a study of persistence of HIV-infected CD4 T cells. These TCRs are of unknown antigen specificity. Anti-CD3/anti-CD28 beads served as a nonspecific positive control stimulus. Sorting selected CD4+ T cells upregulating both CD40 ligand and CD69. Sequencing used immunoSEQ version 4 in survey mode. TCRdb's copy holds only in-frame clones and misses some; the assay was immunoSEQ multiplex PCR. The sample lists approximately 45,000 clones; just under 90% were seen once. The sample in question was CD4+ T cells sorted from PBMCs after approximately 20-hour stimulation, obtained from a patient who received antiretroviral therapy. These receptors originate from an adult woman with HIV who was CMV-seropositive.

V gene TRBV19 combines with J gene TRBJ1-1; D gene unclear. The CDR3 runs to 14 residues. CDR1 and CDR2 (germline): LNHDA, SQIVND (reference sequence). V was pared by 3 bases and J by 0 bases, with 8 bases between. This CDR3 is CASSIGQMNTEAFF. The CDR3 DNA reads TGTGCCAGTAGTATCGGGCAGATGAACACTGAAGCTTTCTTT. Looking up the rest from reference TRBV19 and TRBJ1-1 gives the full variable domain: DGGITQSPKYLFRKEGQNVTLSCEQNLNHDAMYWYRQDPGQGLRLIYYSQIVNDFQKGDIAEGYSVSREKKESFPLTVTSAQKNPTAFYLCASSIGQMNTEAFFGQGTRLTVV.

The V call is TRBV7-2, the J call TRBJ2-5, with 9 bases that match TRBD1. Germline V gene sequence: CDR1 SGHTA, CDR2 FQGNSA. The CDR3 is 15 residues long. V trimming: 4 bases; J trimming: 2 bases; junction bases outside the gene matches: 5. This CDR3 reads CASSSDRGWQETQYF. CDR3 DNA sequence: TGTGCCAGCAGCTCTGACAGGGGGTGGCAAGAGACCCAGTACTTC.

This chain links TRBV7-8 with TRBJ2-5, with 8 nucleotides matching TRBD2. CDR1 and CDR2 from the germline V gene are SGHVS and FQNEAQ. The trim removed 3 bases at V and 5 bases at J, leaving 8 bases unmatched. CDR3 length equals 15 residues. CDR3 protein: CASSFVRGGAETQYF. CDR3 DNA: TGTGCCAGCAGCTTCGTCCGGGGGGGGGCCGAGACCCAGTACTTC.

CDR3 region: CATSDFAASAYEQFF. CDR3 bases: TGTGCCACCAGTGATTTTGCCGCCTCTGCGTATGAGCAGTTCTTC. The rearrangement links TRBV24-1 to TRBJ2-1; D is unresolved. The CDR3 loop spans 15 amino acids. V lost 1 base and J lost 8, with 14 bases in between. The germline gives CDR1 KGHDR, CDR2 SFDVKD.

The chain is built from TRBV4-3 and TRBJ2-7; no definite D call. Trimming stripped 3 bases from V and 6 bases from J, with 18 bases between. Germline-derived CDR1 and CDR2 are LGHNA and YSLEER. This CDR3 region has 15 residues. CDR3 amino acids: CASSQARESVGEQYF. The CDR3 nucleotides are TGCGCCAGCAGCCAGGCACGAGAGTCGGTAGGCGAGCAGTACTTC.

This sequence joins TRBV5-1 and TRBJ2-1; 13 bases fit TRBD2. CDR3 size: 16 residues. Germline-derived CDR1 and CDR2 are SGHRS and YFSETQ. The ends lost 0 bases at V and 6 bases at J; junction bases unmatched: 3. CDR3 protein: CASSLGTSGRANEQFF. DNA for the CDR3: TGCGCCAGCAGCTTGGGTACTAGCGGGAGGGCCAATGAGCAGTTCTTC.

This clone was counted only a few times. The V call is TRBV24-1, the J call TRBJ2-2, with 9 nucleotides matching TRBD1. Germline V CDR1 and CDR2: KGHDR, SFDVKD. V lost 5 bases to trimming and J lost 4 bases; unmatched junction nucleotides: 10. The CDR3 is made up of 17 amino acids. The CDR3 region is CATSGRDRAFITGELFF. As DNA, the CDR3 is TGTGCCACCAGTGGACGGGACAGGGCTTTTATCACCGGGGAGCTGTTTTTT.

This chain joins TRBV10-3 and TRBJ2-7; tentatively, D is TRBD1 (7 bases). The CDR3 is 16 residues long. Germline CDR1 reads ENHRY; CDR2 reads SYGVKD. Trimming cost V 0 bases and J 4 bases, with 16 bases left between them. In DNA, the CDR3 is TGTGCCATCAGTGAGTCCCACTCACAGGGGAGGTACGAGCAGTACTTC. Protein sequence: CAISESHSQGRYEQYF.

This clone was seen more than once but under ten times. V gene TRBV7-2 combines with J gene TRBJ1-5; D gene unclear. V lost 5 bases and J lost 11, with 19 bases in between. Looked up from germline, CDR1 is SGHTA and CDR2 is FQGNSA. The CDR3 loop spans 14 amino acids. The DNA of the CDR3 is TGTGCCAGCAGCCCGCAGACACCTCCAGTGGCCCAGCATTTT. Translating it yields CASSPQTPPVAQHF.

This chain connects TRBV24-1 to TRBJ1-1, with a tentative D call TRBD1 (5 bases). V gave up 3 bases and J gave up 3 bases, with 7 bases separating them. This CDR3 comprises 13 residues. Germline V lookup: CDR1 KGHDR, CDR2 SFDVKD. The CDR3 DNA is TGTGCCACCAGTGATGACAGCTACACTGAAGCTTTCTTT. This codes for CATSDDSYTEAFF.

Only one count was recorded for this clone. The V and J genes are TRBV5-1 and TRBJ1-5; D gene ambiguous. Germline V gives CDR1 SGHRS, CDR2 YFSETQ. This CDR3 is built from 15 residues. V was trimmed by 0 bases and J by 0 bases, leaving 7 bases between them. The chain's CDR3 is CASSLVGDSNQPQHF. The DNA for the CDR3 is TGCGCCAGCAGCTTGGTAGGCGATAGCAATCAGCCCCAGCATTTT.

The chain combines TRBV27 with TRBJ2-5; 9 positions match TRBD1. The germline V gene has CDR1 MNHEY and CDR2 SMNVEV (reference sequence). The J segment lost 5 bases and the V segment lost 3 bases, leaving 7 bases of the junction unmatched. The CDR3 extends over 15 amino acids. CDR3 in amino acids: CASSFTGQGTETQYF. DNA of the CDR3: TGTGCCAGCAGTTTTACGGGACAGGGTACCGAGACCCAGTACTTC.

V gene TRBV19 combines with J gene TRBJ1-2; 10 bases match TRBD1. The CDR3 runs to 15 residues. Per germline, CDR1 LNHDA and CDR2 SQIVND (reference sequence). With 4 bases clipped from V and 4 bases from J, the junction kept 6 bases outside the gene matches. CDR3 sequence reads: CASSSRGQGVYGYTF. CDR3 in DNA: TGTGCCAGTAGTAGCCGAGGACAGGGGGTCTATGGCTACACCTTC. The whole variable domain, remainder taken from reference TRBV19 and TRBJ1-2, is DGGITQSPKYLFRKEGQNVTLSCEQNLNHDAMYWYRQDPGQGLRLIYYSQIVNDFQKGDIAEGYSVSREKKESFPLTVTSAQKNPTAFYLCASSSRGQGVYGYTFGSGTRLTVV.

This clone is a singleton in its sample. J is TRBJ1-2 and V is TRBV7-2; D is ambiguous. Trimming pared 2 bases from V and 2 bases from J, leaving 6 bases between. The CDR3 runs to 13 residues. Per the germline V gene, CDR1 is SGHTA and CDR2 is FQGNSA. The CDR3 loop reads CASSLWVNYGYTF. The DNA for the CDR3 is TGTGCCAGCAGCTTATGGGTGAACTATGGCTACACCTTC.

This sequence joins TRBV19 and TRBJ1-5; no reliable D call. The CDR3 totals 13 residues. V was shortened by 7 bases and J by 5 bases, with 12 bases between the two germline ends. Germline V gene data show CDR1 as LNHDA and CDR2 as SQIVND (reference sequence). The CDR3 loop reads CASTKTPHQPQHF. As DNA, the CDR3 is TGTGCCAGTACCAAGACACCGCATCAGCCCCAGCATTTT.

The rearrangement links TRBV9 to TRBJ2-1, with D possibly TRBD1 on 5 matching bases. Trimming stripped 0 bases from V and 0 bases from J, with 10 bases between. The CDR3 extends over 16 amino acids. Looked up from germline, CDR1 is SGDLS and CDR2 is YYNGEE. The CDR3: CASSVDQGSSYNEQFF. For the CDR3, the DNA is TGTGCCAGCAGCGTAGATCAGGGCAGCTCCTACAATGAGCAGTTCTTC.

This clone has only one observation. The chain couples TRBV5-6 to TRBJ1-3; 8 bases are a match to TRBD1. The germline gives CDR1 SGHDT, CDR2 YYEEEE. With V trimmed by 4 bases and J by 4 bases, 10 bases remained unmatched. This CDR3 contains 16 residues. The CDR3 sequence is CASSLTRTGGGNTIYF. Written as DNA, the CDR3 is TGTGCCAGCAGCCTTACTCGAACAGGGGGAGGAAACACCATATATTTT.

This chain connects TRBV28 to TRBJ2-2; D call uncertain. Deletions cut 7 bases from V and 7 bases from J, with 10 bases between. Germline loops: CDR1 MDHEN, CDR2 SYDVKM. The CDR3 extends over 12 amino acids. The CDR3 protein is CASNSDVGELFF. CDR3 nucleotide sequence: TGTGCCAGCAACTCTGATGTCGGGGAGCTGTTTTTT.

The CDR3 DNA follows: TGTGCCAGCAGTTTAGGCAGGGTACGGTTCTCGAACACTGAAGCTTTCTTT. This codes for CASSLGRVRFSNTEAFF. The chain joins TRBV28 to TRBJ1-1; possibly TRBD1 for D (5 bases). Germline V lookup: CDR1 MDHEN, CDR2 SYDVKM. This CDR3 has 17 amino acids. V lost 2 bases to trimming and J lost 1 base, with 17 bases between them.

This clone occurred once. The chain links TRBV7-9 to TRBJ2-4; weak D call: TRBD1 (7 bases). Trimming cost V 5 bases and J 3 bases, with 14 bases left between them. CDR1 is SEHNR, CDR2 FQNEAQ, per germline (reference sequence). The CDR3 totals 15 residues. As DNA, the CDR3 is TGTGCCAGCAGCAGGGAGCAGGGGGGCAAAAACATTCAGTACTTC. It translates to CASSREQGGKNIQYF.

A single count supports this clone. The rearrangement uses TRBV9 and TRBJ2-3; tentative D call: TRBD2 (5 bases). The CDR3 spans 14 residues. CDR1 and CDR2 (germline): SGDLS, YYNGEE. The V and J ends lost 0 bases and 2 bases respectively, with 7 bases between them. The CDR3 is CASSVGGLTDTQYF. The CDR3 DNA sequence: TGTGCCAGCAGCGTAGGCGGACTCACAGATACGCAGTATTTT.

The CDR3 DNA sequence: TGTGCCAGCAGCCTAGGGATGACGAACACTGAAGCTTTCTTT. Its translation: CASSLGMTNTEAFF. The chain couples TRBV11-1 to TRBJ1-1; no definite D call. The CDR3 has 14 residues. Trimming pared 5 bases from V and 1 base from J, leaving 11 bases between. Germline CDR1 and CDR2: SGHAT and FQDESV (reference sequence).

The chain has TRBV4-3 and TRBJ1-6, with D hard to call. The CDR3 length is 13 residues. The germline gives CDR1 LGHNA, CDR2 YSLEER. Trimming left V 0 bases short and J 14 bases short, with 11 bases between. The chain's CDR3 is CASSQEPIGSLHF. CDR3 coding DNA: TGCGCCAGCAGCCAAGAGCCTATCGGGTCCCTCCACTTT.

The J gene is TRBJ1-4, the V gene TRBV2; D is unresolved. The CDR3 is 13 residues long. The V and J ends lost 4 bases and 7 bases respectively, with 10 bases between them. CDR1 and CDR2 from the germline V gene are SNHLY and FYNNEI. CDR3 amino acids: CASSGEFGEKLFF. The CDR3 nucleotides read TGTGCCAGCAGTGGCGAGTTCGGTGAAAAACTGTTTTTT.

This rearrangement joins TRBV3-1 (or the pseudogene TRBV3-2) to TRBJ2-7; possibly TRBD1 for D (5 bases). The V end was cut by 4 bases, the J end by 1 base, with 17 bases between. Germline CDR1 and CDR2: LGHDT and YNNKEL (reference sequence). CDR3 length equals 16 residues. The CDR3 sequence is CASSLDFLTGSYEQYF. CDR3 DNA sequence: TGTGCCAGCAGCCTGGATTTTCTCACAGGATCCTACGAGCAGTACTTC.

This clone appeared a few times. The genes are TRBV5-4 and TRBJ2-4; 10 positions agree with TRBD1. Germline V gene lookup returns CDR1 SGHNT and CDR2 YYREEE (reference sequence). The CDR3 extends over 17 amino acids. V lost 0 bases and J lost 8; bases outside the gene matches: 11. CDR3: CASSLDRVGTGVHIQYF. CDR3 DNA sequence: TGTGCCAGCAGCTTGGATCGTGTCGGGACAGGGGTACACATTCAGTACTTC.

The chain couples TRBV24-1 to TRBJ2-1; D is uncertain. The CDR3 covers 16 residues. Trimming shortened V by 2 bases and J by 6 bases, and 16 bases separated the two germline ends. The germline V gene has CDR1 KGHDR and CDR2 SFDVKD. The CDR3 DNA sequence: TGTGCCACCAGTGATTCGCCCACGGTCAGAGTCAATGAGCAGTTCTTC. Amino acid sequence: CATSDSPTVRVNEQFF.

The CDR3 sequence: CASSILGGTQYF. The CDR3 DNA reads TGTGCCAGTAGTATTTTGGGGGGAACGCAGTATTTT. The chain is built from TRBV19 and TRBJ2-3, with D possibly matching TRBD2 (6 bases). V was pared by 3 bases and J by 9 bases, with 10 bases between. The CDR3 sequence is 12 residues long. In germline, CDR1 is LNHDA, CDR2 SQIVND (reference sequence).

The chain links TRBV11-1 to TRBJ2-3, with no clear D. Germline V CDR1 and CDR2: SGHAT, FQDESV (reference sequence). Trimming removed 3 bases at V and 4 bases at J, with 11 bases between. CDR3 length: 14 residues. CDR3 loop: CASSFGRASDTQYF. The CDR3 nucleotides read TGTGCCAGCAGCTTCGGAAGGGCCTCAGATACGCAGTATTTT.

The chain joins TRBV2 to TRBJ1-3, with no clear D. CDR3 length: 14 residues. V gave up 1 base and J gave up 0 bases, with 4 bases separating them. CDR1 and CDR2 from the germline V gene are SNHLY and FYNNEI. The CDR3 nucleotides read TGTGCCAGCAGTGAAGAGTCCTCTGGAAACACCATATATTTT. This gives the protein CASSEESSGNTIYF.

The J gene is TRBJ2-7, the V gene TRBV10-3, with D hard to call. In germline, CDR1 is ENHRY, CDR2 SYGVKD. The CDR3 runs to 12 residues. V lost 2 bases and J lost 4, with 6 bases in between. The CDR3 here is CAISERMYEQYF. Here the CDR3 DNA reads TGTGCCATCAGTGAGAGAATGTACGAGCAGTACTTC.